The 21 T cell receptor beta chains below all came from one sample that was sequenced in a study of blood T cell repertoires in COVID-19. Libraries were prepared by immunoSEQ multiplex PCR; TCRdb keeps only in-frame clonotypes and omits some of them. The sample records 36,000 or so clones, about 90% being singletons. Source material: peripheral blood. The receptors derive from a woman aged 70-85 years with active COVID-19.

This clone came up a few times. The J gene is TRBJ2-3, the V gene TRBV24-1, with 8 bases fitting TRBD2. V shed 5 bases and J 4 bases; nucleotides not matched to a gene: 4. The CDR3 length is 14 residues. The V gene's germline CDR1 is KGHDR and CDR2 SFDVKD. CDR3 residues: CATSGRGGADTQYF. The CDR3 nucleotides read TGTGCCACCAGTGGCCGGGGGGGCGCAGATACGCAGTATTTT.

V usage is TRBV29-1 and J usage is TRBJ2-6; TRBD2 is a possible D gene (7 bases). CDR3 size: 14 residues. The germline CDR1 and CDR2 sequences are SQVTM and ANQGSEA. V was pared by 7 bases and J by 2 bases, with 12 bases between. CDR3 DNA: TGCAGCGCTGGGGGGGGCGCTGGGGCCAACGTCCTGACTTTC. Residues: CSAGGGAGANVLTF. The whole variable domain, remainder taken from reference TRBV29-1 and TRBJ2-6, is SAVISQKPSRDICQRGTSLTIQCQVDSQVTMMFWYRQQPGQSLTLIATANQGSEATYESGFVIDKFPISRPNLTFSTLTVSNMSPEDSSIYLCSAGGGAGANVLTFGAGSRLTVL.

This sequence joins TRBV6-2 or TRBV6-3 and TRBJ1-1, with TRBD1 identical over 7 bases. Germline lookup yields CDR1 MNHEY and CDR2 SVGEGT. The V segment lost 6 bases and the J segment 3 bases; nucleotides outside the gene matches: 10. The CDR3 is 15 amino acids. CDR3 coding DNA: TGTGCCAGCAGCCGCCGTGACAGGGCCGACACTGAAGCTTTCTTT. This codes for CASSRRDRADTEAFF.

The chain employs TRBV3-1 (or the pseudogene TRBV3-2) and TRBJ2-6; 10 nucleotides agree with TRBD2. This CDR3 is built from 21 residues. The germline CDR1 and CDR2 sequences are LGHDT and YNNKEL (reference sequence). Trimming removed 4 bases from V and 1 base from J; junction bases left unmatched: 16. The CDR3 spells CASSPKPVAGGFLSGANVLTF. DNA for the CDR3: TGTGCCAGCAGCCCCAAACCCGTAGCGGGGGGTTTTCTTTCTGGGGCCAACGTCCTGACTTTC.

This clone was counted a single time. The V gene is TRBV7-2, the J gene TRBJ1-6; 7 bases match TRBD1. Germline values: CDR1 SGHTA, CDR2 FQGNSA. The CDR3 loop spans 13 amino acids. The ends lost 5 bases at V and 10 bases at J; junction bases unmatched: 5. The CDR3 spells CASSPDRASPLHF. CDR3 DNA sequence: TGTGCCAGCAGCCCAGACAGGGCCTCACCCCTCCACTTT.

The chain carries TRBV6-1 and TRBJ2-5; 10 bases fit TRBD2. Per germline, CDR1 MNHNS and CDR2 SASEGT. There are 15 residues in the CDR3. Trimming at V came to 1 base and at J to 6 bases, leaving 5 bases not matched to a gene. CDR3 nucleotides: TGTGCCAGCAGTGAAGGCCTAGCGGGGGTGAAGACCCAGTACTTC. This gives the protein CASSEGLAGVKTQYF.

This chain joins TRBV5-8 and TRBJ1-5; D is unresolved. The V end was cut by 4 bases, the J end by 11 bases, with 13 bases between. This CDR3 has 12 amino acids. Per germline, CDR1 SGHTS and CDR2 YDEGEE. The CDR3 loop is CASSPPGRSQHF. The CDR3 region has the DNA TGTGCCAGCAGCCCGCCGGGGAGGTCCCAGCATTTT.

The rearrangement uses TRBV2 and TRBJ2-5; 8 bases map to TRBD1. CDR1 and CDR2 from the germline V gene are SNHLY and FYNNEI. V shed 8 bases and J 5 bases; nucleotides not matched to a gene: 4. The CDR3 is made up of 12 amino acids. The CDR3 spells CASEGTGETQYF. The CDR3 DNA reads TGTGCCAGCGAAGGGACAGGCGAGACCCAGTACTTC. The entire variable domain, with the rest obtained from reference TRBV2 and TRBJ2-5, is as follows: EPEVTQTPSHQVTQMGQEVILRCVPISNHLYFYWYRQILGQKVEFLVSFYNNEISEKSEIFDDQFSVERPDGSNFTLKIRSTKLEDSAMYFCASEGTGETQYFGPGTRLLVL.

The chain carries TRBV10-3 and TRBJ2-5; unclear D gene. Germline values: CDR1 ENHRY, CDR2 SYGVKD. The CDR3 totals 13 residues. V gave up 3 bases and J gave up 2 bases, with 7 bases separating them. The DNA for the CDR3 is TGTGCCATCAGTGACCAGGAACAAGAGACCCAGTACTTC. Translated: CAISDQEQETQYF.

As DNA, the CDR3 is TGTGCCAGCAGCTTTTGGTCGGAGCGGAACACTGAAGCTTTCTTT. Protein product: CASSFWSERNTEAFF. V is TRBV5-5 and J is TRBJ1-1, with D unclear. CDR3 size: 15 residues. V lost 2 bases and J 1 base, leaving 12 bases between the germline ends. The V gene's germline CDR1 is SGHKS and CDR2 YYEKEE (reference sequence). The complete variable domain, with remaining parts taken from reference TRBV5-5 and TRBJ1-1, reads DAGVTQSPTHLIKTRGQQVTLRCSPISGHKSVSWYQQVLGQGPQFIFQYYEKEERGRGNFPDRFSARQFPNYSSELNVNALLLGDSALYLCASSFWSERNTEAFFGQGTRLTVV.

This clone was detected only once. The V gene is TRBV18, the J gene TRBJ2-2; TRBD2 agrees at 8 bases. CDR3 length: 17 residues. CDR1 and CDR2 from the germline V gene are KGHSH and LQKENI. The junction had 7 bases not matched to a gene; V was cut back by 2 bases and J by 2 bases. CDR3 amino acids: CASSPSRTSSNTGELFF. DNA of the CDR3: TGTGCCAGCTCACCATCCCGGACTAGCAGTAACACCGGGGAGCTGTTTTTT.

The V call is TRBV6-2 or TRBV6-3, the J call TRBJ2-7, with D unresolved. Trimming left V 0 bases short and J 0 bases short, with 3 bases between. This CDR3 region has 13 residues. Per the germline V gene, CDR1 is MNHEY and CDR2 is SVGEGT. The CDR3 loop reads CASSYSSSYEQYF. As DNA, the CDR3 is TGTGCCAGCAGTTACTCCAGCTCCTACGAGCAGTACTTC.

This chain connects TRBV6-6 to TRBJ2-7; the D gene is possibly TRBD2 (5 bases). The length of the CDR3 is 16 residues. The germline V gene has CDR1 MNHNY and CDR2 SVGAGI (reference sequence). Trimming removed 0 bases at V and 6 bases at J, with 18 bases between. The CDR3 is CASSYSSGISGREQYF. The CDR3 nucleotides are TGTGCCAGCAGTTACTCGTCCGGGATCAGCGGACGCGAGCAGTACTTC.

This chain uses TRBV6-5 with TRBJ1-2; D is undetermined. Trimming took off 8 bases at V and 0 bases at J, with 7 bases between the two ends. The CDR3 consists of 12 residues. CDR1 is MNHEY and CDR2 is SVGAGI in the germline V gene. CDR3: CASFAANYGYTF. CDR3 sequence (DNA): TGTGCCAGCTTCGCAGCTAACTATGGCTACACCTTC.

The DNA for the CDR3 is TGTGCCATCAGCCGCGACCTAGGCACAGATACGCAGTATTTT. Protein: CAISRDLGTDTQYF. The J gene is TRBJ2-3, the V gene TRBV10-3; no definite D call. Germline loops: CDR1 ENHRY, CDR2 SYGVKD. V lost 6 bases to trimming and J lost 1 base, with 11 bases between them. This CDR3 comprises 14 residues.

This chain uses TRBV9 with TRBJ2-5; 8 nucleotides agree with TRBD2. CDR1 and CDR2 (germline): SGDLS, YYNGEE. There are 16 residues in the CDR3. J was trimmed by 1 base and V by 5 bases; bases with no gene match: 10. The CDR3 bases are TGTGCCAGCAGTCGTCGGAGCGGGGGCCCCCAAGAGACCCAGTACTTC. Amino acid sequence: CASSRRSGGPQETQYF.

The genes are TRBV18 and TRBJ2-7; no definite D call. The CDR3 contains 13 residues. Between the trimmed V and J ends, which lost 1 base and 2 bases, there was a span of 6 bases. Germline loops: CDR1 KGHSH, CDR2 LQKENI. CDR3 in DNA: TGTGCCAGCTCACCACTCAGGCCCTACGAGCAGTACTTC. Residues: CASSPLRPYEQYF.

The V and J genes are TRBV2 and TRBJ2-7, with 7 bases lining up with TRBD2. The germline V gene encodes CDR1 SNHLY and CDR2 FYNNEI. V gave up 11 bases and J gave up 3 bases; unmatched junction bases: 10. The CDR3 is 13 amino acids. CDR3 sequence (DNA): TGTGCCGGCGGGCTAGCGGCCCTCTACGAGCAGTACTTC. Protein: CAGGLAALYEQYF.

In this sample, this clone turned up once. The chain employs TRBV30 and TRBJ2-7; 7 positions agree with TRBD1. The CDR3 runs 13 residues. In germline, CDR1 is GTSNPN, CDR2 SVGIG (reference sequence). V was pared by 5 bases and J by 4 bases, with 8 bases of the junction left unmatched. Here the CDR3 reads CAWDSGQSYEQYF. CDR3 coding DNA: TGTGCCTGGGATTCGGGACAGTCTTACGAGCAGTACTTC.

The rearrangement joins TRBV7-3 to TRBJ2-7, with 12 nucleotides matching TRBD2. CDR3 size: 19 residues. CDR1 is SGHTA, CDR2 FQGTGA, per germline. Trimming at V came to 2 bases and at J to 5 bases, leaving 16 bases not matched to a gene. CDR3 amino acids: CASSLSHGWTSGAPNEQYF. The CDR3 region has the DNA TGTGCCAGCAGCTTATCCCATGGATGGACTAGCGGGGCCCCGAACGAGCAGTACTTC.

The V call is TRBV4-1, the J call TRBJ1-5, with 7 positions matching TRBD1. Germline V gene data show CDR1 as MGHRA and CDR2 as YSYEKL. The CDR3 contains 16 residues. V lost 3 bases, J lost 1 base, and 6 bases stayed unmatched. The chain's CDR3 is CASSHVGTASNQPQHF. CDR3 DNA: TGCGCCAGCAGCCACGTTGGGACAGCCAGCAATCAGCCCCAGCATTTT.